This TCR beta chain comes out of a study of cytomegalovirus exposure and HLA in healthy donors. Notes on the study in general: In an earlier analysis, most TCR beta V segments were productive about 87% or about 30% of the time. Presence/absence analysis assumed near-uniform sequencing depth across donors.

V lost 7 bases and J 2 bases, leaving 19 bases between the germline ends. In germline, CDR1 is SNHLY, CDR2 FYNNEI. There are 16 residues in the CDR3. It was with 60 Vbeta and 13 Jbeta primers that the PCR ran. TCRdb's table, derived via immunoSEQ multiplex PCR, lists solely in-frame clones and lacks some. The sample records 140,000 or so clones, approximately 79% being singletons. Comments on this clone: The antigen is unknown.

This chain connects TRBV2 to TRBJ2-3, with D unresolved. Specimen: PBMCs. The source of this sequence is a woman in her thirties in good health and CMV-seronegative. The CDR3 DNA follows: TGTGCCAGCAAGAACGGGTACGCCGCTTCCACAGATACGCAGTATTTT. Protein: CASKNGYAASTDTQYF.